This passage covers 16 T cell receptor beta chains from one sample sequenced in a study of a mutant IDH1 vaccine in newly diagnosed glioma. Assay: immunoSEQ multiplex PCR; the TCRdb copy retains only in-frame clones and omits some. The table shows around 40,000 clones, with around 76% occurring only once. Their cognate antigens are unknown. This sample's time point: week 23, last vaccination. In the vaccine, a single dose held 300 ug of the mutant IDH1 20-mer peptide, along with topical imiquimod. Sequencing used PBMCs, obtained from a glioma patient whose treatment included an IDH1 peptide vaccine. The receptors were sampled from a man aged 50-60 years with glioma.

This clone was counted once. The V call is TRBV5-1, the J call TRBJ2-5; TRBD2 is a possible D gene (6 bases). Per the germline V gene, CDR1 is SGHRS and CDR2 is YFSETQ. V was trimmed by 0 bases and J by 5 bases, leaving 17 bases between them. The CDR3 covers 16 residues. CDR3 DNA: TGCGCCAGCAGCTTGGAGGGACTGGCGCCATCGGAGACCCAGTACTTC. It is translated as CASSLEGLAPSETQYF.

J is TRBJ1-1 and V is TRBV18; no clear D gene. In germline, CDR1 is KGHSH, CDR2 LQKENI. CDR3 length: 13 residues. The V end was cut by 4 bases, the J end by 11 bases, with 17 bases between. CDR3 DNA: TGTGCCAGCTCACAAGGCGGCGAGGGTAGGGCTTTCTTT. This translates into CASSQGGEGRAFF.

The V call is TRBV15, the J call TRBJ2-3; D unclear. The CDR3 has 14 residues. CDR1 LNHNV and CDR2 YYDKDF come from the germline V gene (reference sequence). The germline V and J ends were trimmed by 5 bases and 6 bases, with 15 bases remaining between them. The CDR3 spells CATSGKPGRDTQYF. The CDR3 bases are TGTGCCACCAGCGGCAAGCCCGGCCGGGATACGCAGTATTTT. The full variable domain, rest sourced from reference TRBV15 and TRBJ2-3, is DAMVIQNPRYQVTQFGKPVTLSCSQTLNHNVMYWYQQKSSQAPKLLFHYYDKDFNNEADTPDNFQSRRPNTSFCFLDIRSPGLGDTAMYLCATSGKPGRDTQYFGPGTRLTVL.

V is TRBV7-8 and J is TRBJ2-5; 7 nucleotides agree with TRBD2. CDR3 length: 18 amino acids. Looked up from germline, CDR1 is SGHVS and CDR2 is FQNEAQ. Trimming at V came to 5 bases and at J to 1 base, leaving 16 bases not matched to a gene. In nucleotides, the CDR3 is TGTGCCAGCAGCGCGGGCCGAAAGGGACTAACCCGCCAAGAGACCCAGTACTTC. It specifies CASSAGRKGLTRQETQYF.

The chain combines TRBV27 with TRBJ2-2; D perhaps matches TRBD1 (5 bases). Trimming shortened V by 3 bases and J by 5 bases, and 7 bases separated the two germline ends. Germline V gene lookup returns CDR1 MNHEY and CDR2 SMNVEV (reference sequence). The CDR3 consists of 13 residues. The CDR3 bases are TGTGCCAGCAGTTTTGGACAAACCGGGGAGCTGTTTTTT. Residues: CASSFGQTGELFF.

The gene calls are TRBV2 and TRBJ2-2; D gene uncertain. The CDR3 is 14 amino acids. Germline-derived CDR1 and CDR2 are SNHLY and FYNNEI. V gave up 8 bases and J gave up 0 bases, with 10 bases separating them. Here the CDR3 reads CASCRQANTGELFF. CDR3 nucleotide sequence: TGTGCCAGCTGTCGTCAGGCGAACACCGGGGAGCTGTTTTTT.

CDR3 nucleotides: TGTGCCTGGAGCCTCCATCGAGGGGGCAACACAGATACGCAGTATTTT. This encodes CAWSLHRGGNTDTQYF. This chain uses TRBV30 with TRBJ2-3; 7 nucleotides match TRBD1. J was trimmed by 2 bases and V by 3 bases; bases with no gene match: 11. The CDR3 contains 16 residues. Looked up from germline, CDR1 is GTSNPN and CDR2 is SVGIG (reference sequence).

The chain uses TRBV30 and TRBJ2-3; D gene ambiguous. V was shortened by 0 bases and J by 6 bases, with 4 bases between the two germline ends. Germline loops: CDR1 GTSNPN, CDR2 SVGIG (reference sequence). This CDR3 has 11 residues. The CDR3 region is CAWSVPDTQYF. The CDR3 bases are TGTGCCTGGAGTGTCCCCGATACGCAGTATTTT.

The chain is built from TRBV5-6 and TRBJ1-5; the D gene is possibly TRBD1 (5 bases). Germline CDR1 SGHDT, CDR2 YYEEEE. This CDR3 has 13 residues. Trimming left V 0 bases short and J 11 bases short, with 12 bases between. The CDR3 nucleotides read TGTGCCAGCAGCTTGGCCGACAGCGTGGCCCAGCATTTT. This encodes CASSLADSVAQHF.

V usage is TRBV6-6 and J usage is TRBJ1-1; 9 bases line up with TRBD1. This CDR3 comprises 16 residues. Losses at the gene ends were 2 bases for V and 3 bases for J; bases not matched to a gene: 7. Germline V CDR1 and CDR2: MNHNY, SVGAGI (reference sequence). The CDR3 loop reads CASSYELTGGHTEAFF. DNA of the CDR3: TGTGCCAGCAGTTACGAACTGACAGGGGGTCACACTGAAGCTTTCTTT.

The CDR3 loop reads CASRRRVSGANVLTF. CDR3 nucleotides: TGCGCCAGCAGAAGGAGGGTCTCTGGGGCCAACGTCCTGACTTTC. The chain uses TRBV5-1 and TRBJ2-6; perhaps TRBD2 as D (6 bases). V was cut by 5 bases and J by 0 bases, with 9 bases left in between. The CDR3 is 15 residues long. Germline CDR1 and CDR2: SGHRS and YFSETQ. The variable domain in full, completed from reference TRBV5-1 and TRBJ2-6, reads KAGVTQTPRYLIKTRGQQVTLSCSPISGHRSVSWYQQTPGQGLQFLFEYFSETQRNKGNFPGRFSGRQFSNSRSEMNVSTLELGDSALYLCASRRRVSGANVLTFGAGSRLTVL.

The chain employs TRBV9 and TRBJ2-5, with a weak D call TRBD2 (6 bases). This CDR3 contains 13 residues. V was pared by 2 bases and J by 1 base, with 6 bases between. Per the germline V gene, CDR1 is SGDLS and CDR2 is YYNGEE. In nucleotides, the CDR3 is TGTGCCAGCAGCGTTAGCGGCCAAGAGACCCAGTACTTC. Translation: CASSVSGQETQYF.

This chain links TRBV21-1 with TRBJ2-1. TRBV21-1 is described as a pseudogene. CDR3 size: 11 residues. The CDR3 region is CASSWDNEQFF. The CDR3 nucleotides read TGTGCCAGCAGCTGGGACAATGAGCAGTTCTTC.

This chain uses TRBV30 with TRBJ1-2; D unclear. The germline gives CDR1 GTSNPN, CDR2 SVGIG (reference sequence). Trimming cost V 1 base and J 8 bases, with 14 bases left between them. The CDR3 has 13 residues. In DNA form, the CDR3 reads TGTGCCTGGAGTGCTCCGGACCTTGCGGGCTACACCTTC. It encodes CAWSAPDLAGYTF.

The chain employs TRBV29-1 and TRBJ1-4; D possibly corresponds to TRBD1 (5 bases). The germline gives CDR1 SQVTM, CDR2 ANQGSEA. The CDR3 has 13 residues. The V and J ends lost 7 bases and 5 bases respectively, with 14 bases between them. CDR3 region: CSAGAGYNEKLFF. The CDR3 nucleotides read TGCAGCGCTGGGGCAGGTTACAATGAAAAACTGTTTTTT.

The chain uses TRBV14 and TRBJ1-1; a possible D gene is TRBD1 (6 bases). The CDR3 has 15 residues. V shed 0 bases and J shed 4 bases, with 12 bases lying between them. Germline V lookup: CDR1 SGHDN, CDR2 FVKESK. In nucleotides, the CDR3 is TGTGCCAGCAGCCAAGAGGGGGCGCGAGGCACTGAAGCTTTCTTT. The encoded protein is CASSQEGARGTEAFF. The full variable domain, completed using reference TRBV14 and TRBJ1-1, is EAGVTQFPSHSVIEKGQTVTLRCDPISGHDNLYWYRRVMGKEIKFLLHFVKESKQDESGMPNNRFLAERTGGTYSTLKVQPAELEDSGVYFCASSQEGARGTEAFFGQGTRLTVV.